Presented here are 20 T cell receptor beta chains from one specimen sequenced in a study of blood T cell repertoires in COVID-19. Here immunoSEQ multiplex PCR was the method, and the copy in TCRdb shows in-frame clones only, minus some. The table lists 30,000 to 40,000 clones, nearly 90% of them singletons. The sequencing input was peripheral blood. These receptors all come from a man in his fifties or sixties with active or convalescent COVID-19.

This sequence joins TRBV28 and TRBJ1-4; no firm D call. V was shortened by 0 bases and J by 7 bases, with 12 bases between the two germline ends. The CDR3 spans 15 residues. Germline CDR1 MDHEN, CDR2 SYDVKM. The CDR3 spells CASSLWGLAFEKLFF. The CDR3 nucleotides read TGTGCCAGCAGTTTATGGGGTCTAGCGTTTGAAAAACTGTTTTTT.

This clone has just one count. This rearrangement joins TRBV24-1 to TRBJ2-7, with 7 bases that match TRBD2. Looked up from germline, CDR1 is KGHDR and CDR2 is SFDVKD. Trimming at V came to 3 bases and at J to 1 base, leaving 8 bases not matched to a gene. This CDR3 has 16 amino acids. The CDR3 sequence is CATSDRSGVGSYEQYF. Written as DNA, the CDR3 is TGTGCCACCAGTGATCGCAGCGGGGTCGGGTCCTACGAGCAGTACTTC.

The V call is TRBV5-1, the J call TRBJ2-1; the match to TRBD2 covers 10 bases. J lost 5 bases, V lost 4 bases, and 3 bases had no gene match. The CDR3 spans 14 residues. Germline V gene sequence: CDR1 SGHRS, CDR2 YFSETQ. CDR3 nucleotide sequence: TGCGCCAGCAGCGTGGGACTAGCGCACAATGAGCAGTTCTTC. Amino acid sequence: CASSVGLAHNEQFF. The full variable domain, rest sourced from reference TRBV5-1 and TRBJ2-1, is KAGVTQTPRYLIKTRGQQVTLSCSPISGHRSVSWYQQTPGQGLQFLFEYFSETQRNKGNFPGRFSGRQFSNSRSEMNVSTLELGDSALYLCASSVGLAHNEQFFGPGTRLTVL.

The chain joins TRBV19 to TRBJ2-7, with D tentatively TRBD1 (6 bases). The germline V and J ends were trimmed by 7 bases and 7 bases, with 17 bases remaining between them. The CDR3 spans 13 residues. CDR1 is LNHDA and CDR2 is SQIVND in the germline V gene (reference sequence). The CDR3 nucleotides read TGTGCCAGTAACGGGACAATTTTGGGGGAGCAGTACTTC. This codes for CASNGTILGEQYF.

The chain has TRBV7-3 and TRBJ1-3, with 7 bases lining up with TRBD1. The CDR3 is made up of 17 amino acids. Losses at the gene ends were 5 bases for V and 4 bases for J; bases not matched to a gene: 14. Germline V gene data show CDR1 as SGHTA and CDR2 as FQGTGA. CDR3 amino acids: CASSTGTERKRGNTIYF. In nucleotides, the CDR3 is TGTGCCAGCAGCACCGGGACAGAACGAAAGCGAGGAAACACCATATATTTT.

The chain employs TRBV5-1 and TRBJ2-3; TRBD2 is a possible D gene (6 bases). Trimming pared 3 bases from V and 2 bases from J, leaving 10 bases between. Germline CDR1 reads SGHRS; CDR2 reads YFSETQ. CDR3 length: 14 amino acids. The CDR3 reads CASSSRGITDTQYF. DNA of the CDR3: TGCGCCAGCAGCTCCCGGGGGATCACAGATACGCAGTATTTT.

This clone has just one count. The rearrangement uses TRBV4-3 and TRBJ2-5; D may be TRBD2 (5 bases). With 0 bases removed from V and 1 base from J, the gap between germline ends came to 12 bases. The germline V gene has CDR1 LGHNA and CDR2 YSLEER. This CDR3 is built from 16 residues. The DNA for the CDR3 is TGCGCCAGCAGCCAAGAAATCGGAGGAGGCCAAGAGACCCAGTACTTC. It translates to CASSQEIGGGQETQYF.

This chain joins TRBV5-1 and TRBJ2-7; D remains ambiguous. The V gene lost 0 bases and the J gene lost 0 bases, with 10 bases spanning the gap. Germline V gene lookup returns CDR1 SGHRS and CDR2 YFSETQ. The CDR3 runs 15 residues. The CDR3 DNA is TGCGCCAGCAGCTTGGAACTTGGTCGCTCCTACGAGCAGTACTTC. This sequence encodes CASSLELGRSYEQYF.

This chain joins TRBV6-5 and TRBJ2-5; 8 bases are shared with TRBD2. V shed 6 bases and J 5 bases; nucleotides not matched to a gene: 11. The V gene's germline CDR1 is MNHEY and CDR2 SVGAGI. This CDR3 is 15 amino acids long. The CDR3 bases are TGTGCCAGCAGGCCCGGGGGCGGGAGGTCGGAGACCCAGTACTTC. This sequence encodes CASRPGGGRSETQYF.

This chain connects TRBV7-9 to TRBJ2-5; 10 nucleotides align to TRBD2. The J segment lost 0 bases and the V segment lost 11 bases, leaving 6 bases of the junction unmatched. CDR3 length: 14 amino acids. Germline V lookup: CDR1 SEHNR, CDR2 FQNEAQ (reference sequence). The CDR3: CAGLSGRDQETQYF. The DNA of the CDR3 is TGTGCCGGCTTGAGCGGGAGGGACCAAGAGACCCAGTACTTC.

J is TRBJ1-6 and V is TRBV7-9; D remains ambiguous. Trimming removed 1 base from V and 2 bases from J, with 9 bases in between. The CDR3 is made up of 16 amino acids. CDR1 is SEHNR, CDR2 FQNEAQ, per germline (reference sequence). The CDR3 DNA is TGTGCCAGCAGCTTAGATGCGGAAGCCTATAATTCACCCCTCCACTTT. It specifies CASSLDAEAYNSPLHF.

This rearrangement joins TRBV7-9 to TRBJ1-6; the D gene is possibly TRBD1 (6 bases). This CDR3 comprises 16 residues. Trimming took off 5 bases at V and 5 bases at J, with 16 bases between the two ends. CDR1 is SEHNR and CDR2 is FQNEAQ in the germline V gene (reference sequence). CDR3 nucleotide sequence: TGTGCCAGCAGCACCCTTGGGGGCGGAAATAATTCACCCCTCCACTTT. Its translation: CASSTLGGGNNSPLHF.

The chain has TRBV5-4 and TRBJ2-7; TRBD2 agrees at 14 bases. CDR3 length: 16 amino acids. J was trimmed by 1 base and V by 4 bases; bases with no gene match: 4. CDR1 and CDR2 from the germline V gene are SGHNT and YYREEE (reference sequence). CDR3 residues: CASSKGLAGVSYEQYF. The CDR3 DNA reads TGTGCCAGCAGCAAGGGACTAGCGGGAGTATCCTACGAGCAGTACTTC.

The chain recombines TRBV7-8 with TRBJ2-2, with a possible D match to TRBD1 (5 bases). The germline V and J ends were trimmed by 1 base and 9 bases, with 9 bases remaining between them. Looked up from germline, CDR1 is SGHVS and CDR2 is FQNEAQ. The CDR3 length is 13 residues. The DNA of the CDR3 is TGTGCCAGCAGCTTAGTTGACAGCCGGGAGCTGTTTTTT. This codes for CASSLVDSRELFF.

The chain combines TRBV3-1 (or the pseudogene TRBV3-2) with TRBJ2-6, with unresolved D. CDR3 length equals 15 residues. Germline CDR1 is LGHDT and CDR2 is YNNKEL (reference sequence). Between the trimmed V and J ends, which lost 5 bases and 2 bases, there was a span of 10 bases. CDR3 residues: CASSYQQTGANVLTF. DNA for the CDR3: TGTGCCAGCAGCTACCAACAGACTGGGGCCAACGTCCTGACTTTC.

This clone was observed once. The chain employs TRBV14 and TRBJ1-1; D perhaps matches TRBD1 (6 bases). The ends were cut back, 4 bases at V and 1 base at J, with 16 bases in the middle. This CDR3 comprises 16 residues. In germline, CDR1 is SGHDN, CDR2 FVKESK. The CDR3 loop reads CASSPQLTTGNTEAFF. CDR3 nucleotide sequence: TGTGCCAGCAGCCCCCAATTGACGACAGGGAACACTGAAGCTTTCTTT.

The chain combines TRBV2 with TRBJ2-7, with 9 bases identical to TRBD1. CDR1 is SNHLY, CDR2 FYNNEI, per germline. The ends lost 7 bases at V and 5 bases at J; junction bases unmatched: 3. This CDR3 contains 12 residues. The CDR3 DNA follows: TGTGCCAGCAAGGGACAGGGAAACGAGCAGTACTTC. Its protein product is CASKGQGNEQYF.

The gene calls are TRBV6-5 and TRBJ2-3; tentatively, D is TRBD2 (5 bases). The CDR3 sequence is 14 residues long. Germline V CDR1 and CDR2: MNHEY, SVGAGI. V was pared by 6 bases and J by 2 bases, with 12 bases between. The CDR3 nucleotides read TGTGCCAGCAGAGCGGCGGGTTCCACAGATACGCAGTATTTT. This gives the protein CASRAAGSTDTQYF.

This clone appeared a single time. The rearrangement links TRBV18 to TRBJ2-7; TRBD1 might be the D (5 bases). CDR1 is KGHSH, CDR2 LQKENI, per germline. There are 17 residues in the CDR3. With 4 bases removed from V and 2 bases from J, the gap between germline ends came to 21 bases. The CDR3 loop is CASSQNRRAGRTYEQYF. Written as DNA, the CDR3 is TGTGCCAGCTCACAAAACCGCCGGGCAGGGCGAACCTACGAGCAGTACTTC. Together with reference TRBV18 and TRBJ2-7, the CDR3 gives the full variable domain: NAGVMQNPRHLVRRRGQEARLRCSPMKGHSHVYWYRQLPEEGLKFMVYLQKENIIDESGMPKERFSAEFPKEGPSILRIQQVVRGDSAAYFCASSQNRRAGRTYEQYFGPGTRLTVT.

Here the CDR3 reads CASSRIPVGQGSEAFF. The CDR3 DNA reads TGCGCCAGCAGCCGGATTCCCGTGGGACAGGGTTCTGAAGCTTTCTTT. This rearrangement joins TRBV5-1 to TRBJ1-1; 9 bases are a match to TRBD1. The CDR3 is 16 amino acids. Germline values: CDR1 SGHRS, CDR2 YFSETQ. The ends lost 4 bases at V and 6 bases at J; junction bases unmatched: 13.